This entry is about one T cell receptor beta chain. Its antigen is not known. This sample is part of a study of OX40 agonist ivuxolimab in advanced cancers. As for the study in general: Dose-escalation subjects each had hepatocellular carcinoma, melanoma, renal cell or head and neck cancer. Study-wide points: Researchers report that CD8+ T cells had, on average, more expanded clones than CD4+.

This CDR3 is built from 13 residues. V lost 9 bases and J lost 4, with 16 bases in between. The germline V gene has CDR1 MDHEN and CDR2 SYDVKM. Profiled with immunoSEQ multiplex PCR; TCRdb holds only in-frame clones, not every one. The top ten hold over 10% of the sample, which has roughly 50,000 clones, roughly nine tenths seen once. This receptor was taken from an adult with an advanced solid tumor such as melanoma, head and neck, liver or kidney cancer. The sample here was CD4+ or CD8+ T cells sorted from blood, taken in a trial of the OX40 agonist ivuxolimab. The rearrangement links TRBV28 to TRBJ2-7; D is unclear. The CDR3 region is CASSTSWAYEQYF. DNA for the CDR3: TGTGCCAGTAGCACTTCGTGGGCGTACGAGCAGTACTTC.